A single sample gave rise to the 27 T cell receptor beta chains below, sequenced in a study of shared clonotypes between healthy human individuals. Assay: immunoSEQ multiplex PCR; the TCRdb copy retains only in-frame clones and omits some. This table has about 1 million clones, 70% to 80% appearing once. The sequenced sample was memory CD4+ T cells sorted from blood. Subset specified: CD45RA-negative fraction. These TCRs come from a young man in good health.

Of note for this clone: A junction end diverges from the germline sequence, so it may reflect a read error. The chain is built from TRBV10-3 and TRBJ2-3, with a possible D match to TRBD1 (7 bases). This CDR3 comprises 15 residues. The germline gives CDR1 ENHRY, CDR2 SYGVKD. The CDR3, as DNA: TGTGCCGTCAGGGGGGAATCAGCTGGCACAGATACGCAGTATTTT. Its translation is CAVRGESAGTDTQYF.

The chain couples TRBV19 to TRBJ1-3; maybe TRBD1 (5 bases). Germline lookup yields CDR1 LNHDA and CDR2 SQIVND (reference sequence). This CDR3 contains 15 residues. Trimming removed 5 bases from V and 0 bases from J, with 11 bases in between. The CDR3 sequence: CASSPEGVSGNTIYF. The CDR3, as DNA: TGTGCCAGTAGTCCCGAAGGGGTCTCTGGAAACACCATATATTTT.

The rearrangement uses TRBV2 and TRBJ2-2, with 7 bases aligning to TRBD2. Germline-derived CDR1 and CDR2 are SNHLY and FYNNEI. This CDR3 contains 13 residues. The V gene end was trimmed by 8 bases and the J gene end by 6 bases; junction bases not matched to a gene: 6. As DNA, the CDR3 is TGTGCCAGCGGAGGGAGGGCTGCCGGGGAGCTGTTTTTT. It is translated as CASGGRAAGELFF.

The V call is TRBV6-5, the J call TRBJ2-1; the D gene is possibly TRBD1 (6 bases). V dropped 6 bases and J dropped 0 bases, with 12 bases sitting between them. The CDR3 consists of 15 residues. CDR1 and CDR2 (germline): MNHEY, SVGAGI. The chain's CDR3 is CASRSTGISYNEQFF. The CDR3 nucleotides read TGTGCCAGCAGAAGTACAGGGATCTCCTACAATGAGCAGTTCTTC.

The chain carries TRBV5-1 and TRBJ1-2, with TRBD1 matching 8 bases. Germline V lookup: CDR1 SGHRS, CDR2 YFSETQ. Losses at the gene ends were 0 bases for V and 7 bases for J; bases not matched to a gene: 5. The CDR3 extends over 14 amino acids. The CDR3 DNA reads as TGCGCCAGCAGCTTGGCCGGGACAGGTTTTGGCTACACCTTC. Protein: CASSLAGTGFGYTF. Filled out from reference TRBV5-1 and TRBJ1-2, the complete variable domain reads KAGVTQTPRYLIKTRGQQVTLSCSPISGHRSVSWYQQTPGQGLQFLFEYFSETQRNKGNFPGRFSGRQFSNSRSEMNVSTLELGDSALYLCASSLAGTGFGYTFGSGTRLTVV.

Many counts were recorded for this clone. The chain links TRBV7-6 to TRBJ1-1; D remains ambiguous. CDR1 and CDR2 from the germline V gene are SGHVS and FNYEAQ. The CDR3 is 16 residues long. With 1 base removed from V and 0 bases from J, the gap between germline ends came to 12 bases. The CDR3 loop reads CASSLGYGNLNTEAFF. CDR3 nucleotide sequence: TGTGCCAGCAGCTTAGGCTACGGGAACCTGAACACTGAAGCTTTCTTT.

This rearrangement joins TRBV11-2 to TRBJ2-2; the match to TRBD1 covers 8 bases. Trimming took 7 bases from V and 4 from J; bases not matched to a gene: 5. The CDR3 has 14 residues. Germline V lookup: CDR1 SGHAT, CDR2 FQNNGV. The CDR3 is CASNQGAVTGELFF. The CDR3 DNA reads TGTGCCAGCAATCAGGGGGCGGTCACCGGGGAGCTGTTTTTT.

Remarks on this clone: Relative to the germline gene, one junction end is altered; a read error may explain this. V and J are TRBV28 and TRBJ1-2, with TRBD1 as a possible D gene (6 bases). In germline, CDR1 is MDHEN, CDR2 SYDVKM. The CDR3 length is 13 residues. The CDR3 DNA reads TGTGCCTGCAGTAACAGGGCTAACTATGGCTACACCTTC. Residues: CACSNRANYGYTF.

In its sample, this clone was seen once. The chain recombines TRBV2 with TRBJ2-2; 8 nucleotides line up with TRBD2. J was trimmed by 3 bases and V by 6 bases; bases with no gene match: 3. Germline lookup yields CDR1 SNHLY and CDR2 FYNNEI. The CDR3 runs 14 residues. CDR3 amino acids: CASSGRVDTGELFF. CDR3 nucleotide sequence: TGTGCCAGCAGCGGGAGGGTAGACACCGGGGAGCTGTTTTTT.

The V call is TRBV2, the J call TRBJ1-4; no clear D. Germline CDR1 SNHLY, CDR2 FYNNEI. V shed 2 bases and J shed 7 bases, with 11 bases lying between them. CDR3 size: 14 residues. CDR3 DNA: TGTGCCAGCAGTGAAACAGTGAAGGGTGAAAAACTGTTTTTT. Amino acid sequence: CASSETVKGEKLFF.

As DNA, the CDR3 is TGCAGTGCTAGAGTGGAGGGGGGCTACACCTTC. This encodes CSARVEGGYTF. The chain combines TRBV20-1 with TRBJ1-2; D perhaps matches TRBD1 (5 bases). The CDR3 has 11 residues. The germline V gene encodes CDR1 DFQATT and CDR2 SNEGSKA (reference sequence). The germline V and J ends were trimmed by 1 base and 8 bases, with 8 bases remaining between them.

This clone was seen a single time. This chain links TRBV4-2 with TRBJ2-5, with D possibly TRBD2 on 5 matching bases. CDR3 size: 16 residues. V was trimmed by 0 bases and J by 5 bases, leaving 16 bases between them. Germline V gene data show CDR1 as LGHNA and CDR2 as YNFKEQ. The CDR3 nucleotides are TGTGCCAGCAGCCAAGACGATTCGGCTAGAGGGGAGACCCAGTACTTC. Translated, it gives CASSQDDSARGETQYF.

The chain links TRBV5-4 to TRBJ1-2; 7 nucleotides match TRBD1. The V gene end was trimmed by 2 bases and the J gene end by 6 bases; junction bases not matched to a gene: 7. The CDR3 extends over 14 amino acids. Germline CDR1 reads SGHNT; CDR2 reads YYREEE (reference sequence). The CDR3 here is CASSFNRGQDGYTF. CDR3 DNA: TGTGCCAGCAGCTTCAACAGGGGTCAGGATGGCTACACCTTC.

The rearrangement links TRBV7-9 to TRBJ2-7; a possible D gene is TRBD1 (6 bases). The V gene's germline CDR1 is SEHNR and CDR2 FQNEAQ (reference sequence). The V gene lost 1 base and the J gene lost 6 bases, with 7 bases spanning the gap. The CDR3 consists of 12 residues. The DNA of the CDR3 is TGTGCCAGCAGCTTAGGGGGGCTCGAGCAGTACTTC. Its translation is CASSLGGLEQYF.

This chain connects TRBV7-8 to TRBJ1-1; D remains unclear. Deletions cut 4 bases from V and 6 bases from J, with 18 bases between. Germline V gene sequence: CDR1 SGHVS, CDR2 FQNEAQ. The CDR3 spans 15 residues. The CDR3 protein is CASSSLDGIVAEAFF. Written as DNA, the CDR3 is TGTGCCAGCAGCTCCCTGGACGGGATTGTCGCTGAAGCTTTCTTT. Based on the CDR3 plus reference TRBV7-8 and TRBJ1-1, the full variable domain is GAGVSQSPRYKVAKRGQDVALRCDPISGHVSLFWYQQALGQGPEFLTYFQNEAQLDKSGLPSDRFFAERPEGSVSTLKIQRTQQEDSAVYLCASSSLDGIVAEAFFGQGTRLTVV.

This chain links TRBV11-2 with TRBJ2-7; no firm D call. CDR1 SGHAT and CDR2 FQNNGV come from the germline V gene. The CDR3 runs 13 residues. V shed 3 bases and J shed 4 bases, with 10 bases lying between them. Here the CDR3 reads CASSLRTSYEQYF. The CDR3 DNA is TGTGCCAGCAGCTTGCGAACATCTTACGAGCAGTACTTC.

This clone has just a few counts. Other DNA sequences in the sample encode the same CDR3. V gene TRBV7-9 combines with J gene TRBJ2-1; 8 bases match TRBD2. The CDR3 is 15 residues long. V was clipped by 1 base and J by 4 bases; unmatched bases: 3. Germline V gene lookup returns CDR1 SEHNR and CDR2 FQNEAQ (reference sequence). The CDR3, as DNA: TGTGCCAGCAGCTTAGGAACTAGCGGATACAATGAGCAGTTCTTC. It translates to CASSLGTSGYNEQFF.

This sequence joins TRBV7-8 and TRBJ2-3; TRBD2 matches at 15 bases. The CDR3 runs 18 residues. V was clipped by 5 bases and J by 5 bases; unmatched bases: 11. Per germline, CDR1 SGHVS and CDR2 FQNEAQ. The CDR3 sequence is CASSPKRGLAGGEDTQYF. DNA for the CDR3: TGTGCCAGCAGCCCCAAGAGGGGACTAGCGGGAGGTGAAGATACGCAGTATTTT.

The V and J genes are TRBV6-4 and TRBJ1-1; no clear D gene. The CDR3 contains 13 residues. Germline CDR1 MRHNA, CDR2 SNTAGT. V dropped 5 bases and J dropped 1 base, with 8 bases sitting between them. The CDR3 nucleotides are TGTGCCAGCAGTCGGACGGAGAACACTGAAGCTTTCTTT. The encoded protein is CASSRTENTEAFF.

J is TRBJ2-7 and V is TRBV18, with 9 bases that match TRBD1. V dropped 5 bases and J dropped 5; count of bases not matched to a gene: 4. This CDR3 has 13 amino acids. Germline V gene lookup returns CDR1 KGHSH and CDR2 LQKENI. The CDR3 DNA follows: TGTGCCAGCTCAGCCGGGACAGGGCACGAGCAGTACTTC. This translates into CASSAGTGHEQYF.

The chain carries TRBV5-5 and TRBJ2-5; no reliable D call. The CDR3 totals 13 residues. With 4 bases removed from V and 2 bases from J, the gap between germline ends came to 9 bases. Germline V lookup: CDR1 SGHKS, CDR2 YYEKEE (reference sequence). The CDR3 spells CASSPGPQETQYF. In nucleotides, the CDR3 is TGTGCCAGCAGCCCCGGCCCACAAGAGACCCAGTACTTC.

The gene calls are TRBV6-1 and TRBJ1-2; no clear D. CDR1 is MNHNS, CDR2 SASEGT, per germline. Trimming shortened V by 3 bases and J by 4 bases, and 12 bases separated the two germline ends. This CDR3 is 14 amino acids long. Here the CDR3 DNA reads TGTGCCAGCAGTGATCCCCTGGGCCGCTATGGCTACACCTTC. Translated: CASSDPLGRYGYTF.

Comments on this clone: It differs at one base from a far larger clone, so likely a read error. The rearrangement joins TRBV30 to TRBJ2-2; D not resolved. This CDR3 is 15 amino acids long. The V gene lost 1 base and the J gene lost 4 bases, with 13 bases spanning the gap. The germline V gene encodes CDR1 GTSNPN and CDR2 SVGIG (reference sequence). CDR3 region: CAWSDRNGGTGELFF. As DNA, the CDR3 is TGTGCCTGGAGTGACCGGAACGGCGGCACCGGGGAGCTGTTTTTT. The full variable domain, rest sourced from reference TRBV30 and TRBJ2-2, is SQTIHQWPATLVQPVGSPLSLECTVEGTSNPNLYWYRQAAGRGLQLLFYSVGIGQISSEVPQNLSASRPQDRQFILSSKKLLLSDSGFYLCAWSDRNGGTGELFFGEGSRLTVL.

The chain links TRBV2 to TRBJ2-2; D is undetermined. The V end lost 8 bases, the J end lost 4 bases, and 11 bases lay between the germline ends. Germline CDR1 reads SNHLY; CDR2 reads FYNNEI. The CDR3 runs 13 residues. For the CDR3, the DNA is TGTGCCAGCGGCCTCTTTTCCACCGGGGAGCTGTTTTTT. This translates into CASGLFSTGELFF.

The chain has TRBV10-3 and TRBJ1-5; 7 bases map to TRBD1. Per germline, CDR1 ENHRY and CDR2 SYGVKD. The V and J ends lost 3 bases and 1 base, in that order; junction bases with no gene match: 3. This CDR3 spans 15 amino acids. CDR3 in amino acids: CAISEEGASNQPQHF. CDR3 DNA sequence: TGTGCCATCAGTGAAGAGGGGGCCAGCAATCAGCCCCAGCATTTT.

This clone was seen once. The chain recombines TRBV30 with TRBJ2-3; a weak D match, TRBD2 (6 bases). This CDR3 has 12 amino acids. CDR1 and CDR2 from the germline V gene are GTSNPN and SVGIG (reference sequence). V lost 5 bases, J lost 5 bases, and 11 bases lay in between. The CDR3 nucleotides are TGTGCCTGGGGGACTGCGGGAGATACGCAGTATTTT. Amino acid sequence: CAWGTAGDTQYF.

CDR3: CASSLAEPNYGYTF. Written as DNA, the CDR3 is TGTGCCAGCAGTTTGGCGGAACCCAACTATGGCTACACCTTC. V is TRBV28 and J is TRBJ1-2; D unresolved. Per the germline V gene, CDR1 is MDHEN and CDR2 is SYDVKM. Trimming took off 3 bases at V and 2 bases at J, with 10 bases between the two ends. CDR3 size: 14 residues.